Below, one TCR beta chain is given with its context. Its antigen is not identified. This specimen comes from a study of post-analysis software for immune sequencing data. Study in general: Clinical courses comprised relapsing-remitting, secondary progressive and progressive-relapsing multiple sclerosis. Study-level points and caveats: Relative to controls, patients had several TRBV segments at higher frequency, with TRBV5-6, TRBV5-1 and TRBV20-1 among these. Co-batched samples clustered tightly together by F measure.

Tagging with unique molecular identifiers was a feature of the TCR beta cDNA libraries. Starting from about 1 to 10 million T cells, the study yielded roughly 0.5 million cDNA molecules. MiXCR, applied by TCRdb to the PCR reads, yields one record per CDR3 protein. This table has 750,000 to 950,000 distinct CDR3 sequences, approximately 57% appearing once. CDR3 length: 15 residues. In germline, CDR1 is SEHNR, CDR2 FQNEAQ (reference sequence). Specimen: blood. The TCR originated in a girl aged 10-17 years with multiple sclerosis. V gene TRBV7-9 combines with J gene TRBJ2-5, with a tentative D call TRBD1 (6 bases). Near its end, the DNA agrees better with TRBJ2-7, so the J call may be wrong. In DNA form, the CDR3 reads TGTGCCAGCAGCCCCCAGGGACACCACTCCTACGAGCAGTACTTC. Its protein is CASSPQGHHSYEQYF.